These 20 T cell receptor beta chains originate from one sample sequenced in a study of blood T cell repertoires in COVID-19. Libraries were prepared by immunoSEQ multiplex PCR; TCRdb keeps only in-frame clonotypes and omits some of them. Here the sample spans about 240,000 clones, over 75% being singletons. The sample taken for sequencing was peripheral blood. These receptors all stem from a man younger than 45 who had recovered from COVID-19.

V and J are TRBV7-3 and TRBJ1-6, with 8 bases lining up with TRBD1. The V segment lost 4 bases and the J segment 10 bases; nucleotides outside the gene matches: 3. This CDR3 is built from 13 residues. Germline-derived CDR1 and CDR2 are SGHTA and FQGTGA. CDR3: CASSSGGGSPLHF. As DNA, the CDR3 is TGTGCCAGCAGCTCAGGGGGCGGGTCACCCCTCCACTTT.

The chain combines TRBV10-3 with TRBJ2-7; 10 bases align to TRBD2. V lost 6 bases to trimming and J lost 5 bases; unmatched junction nucleotides: 7. The CDR3 is 14 amino acids. The germline V gene encodes CDR1 ENHRY and CDR2 SYGVKD. The CDR3 DNA is TGTGCCATCAGGGAGCGGGGGGGAGTCCACGAGCAGTACTTC. It yields the protein CAIRERGGVHEQYF.

This clone appeared a few times. This chain links TRBV24-1 with TRBJ2-5; weak D call: TRBD1 (6 bases). V was pared by 9 bases and J by 5 bases, with 12 bases between. CDR1 and CDR2 from the germline V gene are KGHDR and SFDVKD. This CDR3 contains 12 residues. The CDR3 DNA reads TGTGCCACCGGACAGACCGGCGAGACCCAGTACTTC. Amino acids: CATGQTGETQYF.

V usage is TRBV5-8 and J usage is TRBJ1-2; TRBD1 aligns across 9 bases. Per germline, CDR1 SGHTS and CDR2 YDEGEE. V lost 2 bases and J lost 5; bases outside the gene matches: 4. The CDR3 runs to 14 residues. This CDR3 reads CASSLTGTGYGYTF. The CDR3 DNA follows: TGTGCCAGCAGCTTAACCGGGACAGGGTATGGCTACACCTTC. The full variable domain, in which reference TRBV5-8 and TRBJ1-2 provide the parts outside the CDR3, is EAGVTQSPTHLIKTRGQQATLRCSPISGHTSVYWYQQALGLGLQFLLWYDEGEERNRGNFPPRFSGRQFPNYSSELNVNALELEDSALYLCASSLTGTGYGYTFGSGTRLTVV.

V gene TRBV7-3 combines with J gene TRBJ2-1; the D is unclear. Looked up from germline, CDR1 is SGHTA and CDR2 is FQGTGA. Deletions cut 8 bases from V and 6 bases from J, with 14 bases between. The CDR3 covers 13 residues. CDR3 nucleotide sequence: TGTGCCAGCCGTGATGACTTCTCCAATGAGCAGTTCTTC. Amino acid sequence: CASRDDFSNEQFF.

This chain connects TRBV7-2 to TRBJ2-3; TRBD2 matches at 8 bases. The CDR3 loop spans 16 amino acids. Germline loops: CDR1 SGHTA, CDR2 FQGNSA. V lost 2 bases and J lost 2; bases outside the gene matches: 6. The CDR3 sequence: CASSLQSGGDTDTQYF. As DNA, the CDR3 is TGTGCCAGCAGCTTACAATCCGGGGGGGACACAGATACGCAGTATTTT. Drawing the rest from reference TRBV7-2 and TRBJ2-3, the complete variable domain is GAGVSQSPSNKVTEKGKDVELRCDPISGHTALYWYRQSLGQGLEFLIYFQGNSAPDKSGLPSDRFSAERTGGSVSTLTIQRTQQEDSAVYLCASSLQSGGDTDTQYFGPGTRLTVL.

This sequence joins TRBV12-3 or TRBV12-4 and TRBJ1-2, with D hard to call. Between the trimmed V and J ends, which lost 5 bases and 6 bases, there was a span of 10 bases. CDR3 length: 12 amino acids. CDR3: CASSPGLDGYTF. Written as DNA, the CDR3 is TGTGCCAGCAGTCCTGGACTGGATGGCTACACCTTC.

Remarks on this clone: The junction and the germline gene differ at one end; a read error may be behind it. The V and J genes are TRBV2 and TRBJ2-1, with 8 bases aligning to TRBD2. Germline CDR1 SNHLY, CDR2 FYNNEI. The CDR3 has 14 residues. CDR3 DNA: TGTGCCAGCAGGGAAGCGGGAGTCTACAATGAGCAGTTCTTC. Its protein is CASREAGVYNEQFF.

This clone was seen at least ten times. This chain connects TRBV5-3 to TRBJ1-1; D is unresolved. TRBV5-3 is reported as an ORF; its role is uncertain. V was clipped by 2 bases and J by 3 bases, with 23 bases between them. The CDR3 sequence is 18 residues long. The CDR3 bases are TGTGCCAGAAGCTTTCAGCGAGGGAGGCCAGGATTTTACACTGAAGCTTTCTTT. It specifies CARSFQRGRPGFYTEAFF.

This sequence joins TRBV5-1 and TRBJ2-7, with 8 bases identical to TRBD2. Germline V gene sequence: CDR1 SGHRS, CDR2 YFSETQ. V lost 4 bases, J lost 4 bases, and 13 bases stayed unmatched. The CDR3 is 16 amino acids. The chain's CDR3 is CASSRRLSGGEYEQYF. The CDR3 DNA is TGCGCCAGCAGCCGACGACTCAGCGGGGGTGAATACGAGCAGTACTTC.

The chain has TRBV15 and TRBJ1-2; no definite D call. The CDR3 has 15 amino acids. CDR1 is LNHNV, CDR2 YYDKDF, per germline (reference sequence). With 0 bases removed from V and 1 base from J, the gap between germline ends came to 9 bases. The CDR3 DNA sequence: TGTGCCACCAGCAGAGATGGACTGGGTAACTATGGCTACACCTTC. Translated: CATSRDGLGNYGYTF.

The gene calls are TRBV27 and TRBJ2-7; possible D gene TRBD1, 5 bases. The CDR3 extends over 15 amino acids. V lost 0 bases to trimming and J lost 7 bases, with 16 bases between them. The germline V gene encodes CDR1 MNHEY and CDR2 SMNVEV (reference sequence). CDR3 in DNA: TGTGCCAGCAGTTTATCGGCAGGGAACTCTTTGGAGCAGTACGTC. Translating gives CASSLSAGNSLEQYV.

The V gene is TRBV19, the J gene TRBJ1-1; TRBD1 is a possible D gene (5 bases). The CDR3 loop spans 13 amino acids. Germline V gene data show CDR1 as LNHDA and CDR2 as SQIVND (reference sequence). V lost 4 bases to trimming and J lost 5 bases, with 11 bases between them. CDR3 in amino acids: CASSRDYSTEAFF. CDR3 coding DNA: TGTGCCAGTAGTAGGGACTATAGTACTGAAGCTTTCTTT.

The chain couples TRBV9 to TRBJ1-1; no reliable D call. The length of the CDR3 is 14 residues. Between the trimmed V and J ends, which lost 1 base and 0 bases, there was a span of 7 bases. Germline V gene sequence: CDR1 SGDLS, CDR2 YYNGEE. CDR3 amino acids: CASSVNNMNTEAFF. The CDR3 DNA follows: TGTGCCAGCAGCGTAAACAACATGAACACTGAAGCTTTCTTT. The whole variable domain, filled in from reference TRBV9 and TRBJ1-1, reads DSGVTQTPKHLITATGQRVTLRCSPRSGDLSVYWYQQSLDQGLQFLIQYYNGEERAKGNILERFSAQQFPDLHSELNLSSLELGDSALYFCASSVNNMNTEAFFGQGTRLTVV.

This chain joins TRBV5-5 and TRBJ1-3; D unclear. Trimming took off 1 base at V and 1 base at J, with 18 bases between the two ends. Germline lookup yields CDR1 SGHKS and CDR2 YYEKEE (reference sequence). CDR3 size: 18 residues. The CDR3, as DNA: TGTGCCAGCAGCTTGTATATTAACCCCGGCGGGTCTGGAAACACCATATATTTT. Encoded protein: CASSLYINPGGSGNTIYF.

The chain is built from TRBV6-2 or TRBV6-3 and TRBJ1-4; 8 bases fit TRBD1. The germline V gene encodes CDR1 MNHEY and CDR2 SVGEGT. The length of the CDR3 is 17 residues. Trimming cost V 6 bases and J 7 bases; bases outside gene matches: 16. The CDR3 bases are TGTGCCAGCAGCCCTAATTTCTTGGACAGGGAGGGTGAAAAACTGTTTTTT. Translating gives CASSPNFLDREGEKLFF.

The chain employs TRBV4-1 and TRBJ2-7; possible D gene TRBD2, 6 bases. The length of the CDR3 is 14 residues. Trimming stripped 4 bases from V and 7 bases from J, with 17 bases between. The V gene's germline CDR1 is MGHRA and CDR2 YSYEKL. The CDR3 DNA reads TGCGCCAGCAGCCTGGGACTTTCACGTATGGAGCAGTACTTC. Its translation is CASSLGLSRMEQYF.

The V gene is TRBV2, the J gene TRBJ2-1; 7 positions match TRBD1. Germline CDR1 is SNHLY and CDR2 is FYNNEI. This CDR3 is built from 17 residues. The junction had 9 bases not matched to a gene; V was cut back by 1 base and J by 3 bases. The DNA of the CDR3 is TGTGCCAGCAGTGAAGACGAGGGGGCAGGGGGCTACAATGAGCAGTTCTTC. Translated, it gives CASSEDEGAGGYNEQFF.

This clone was detected a few times. This rearrangement joins TRBV18 to TRBJ1-4, with 8 bases lining up with TRBD1. V lost 4 bases and J lost 4; bases outside the gene matches: 8. CDR3 size: 16 residues. Germline V gives CDR1 KGHSH, CDR2 LQKENI. The CDR3 sequence: CASSQGTGFFNEKLFF. The CDR3 DNA reads TGTGCCAGCTCACAAGGGACAGGCTTTTTTAATGAAAAACTGTTTTTT.

J is TRBJ2-7 and V is TRBV11-2; 12 nucleotides agree with TRBD2. With 4 bases clipped from V and 5 bases from J, the junction kept 15 bases outside the gene matches. The CDR3 is made up of 18 amino acids. Germline lookup yields CDR1 SGHAT and CDR2 FQNNGV. For the CDR3, the DNA is TGTGCCAGCAGCTCTGATGGGCTAGCGGGGGGGCCGAGCCACGAGCAGTACTTC. Its translation: CASSSDGLAGGPSHEQYF.